Listed below are T cell receptor beta chains from one sample, sequenced in a study of cytomegalovirus exposure and HLA in healthy donors. TCRdb's copy holds only in-frame clones and misses some; the assay was immunoSEQ multiplex PCR. The data show roughly 120,000 clones, with under 85% seen just once and roughly 3.5% held by the top ten. The source material was PBMCs. The receptor set was obtained from a human donor in good health. CDR3s include the opening cysteine and the closing phenylalanine or tryptophan. The D gene is left open where the match is weak. Clone size is shown for a subset of rows, as once, few, many or a class of expanded clone.

>TRBJ2-5|15|TRBD2|TRBV29-1|-
CSVEGRLAGRETQYF
TGCAGCGTTGAAGGGCGGTTAGCGGGCAGGGAGACCCAGTACTTC
>TRBJ1-2|15|-|TRBV6-1|few
CASVASGRSGYGYTF
TGTGCCAGCGTGGCCAGTGGGAGGTCCGGCTATGGCTACACCTTC
>TRBJ1-1|15|-|TRBV2|-
CASSEVKGGGTEAFF
TGTGCCAGCAGTGAGGTTAAAGGAGGTGGGACTGAAGCTTTCTTT
>TRBJ2-1|12|-|TRBV10-1|-
CASSERVNEQFF
TGCGCCAGCAGTGAGCGGGTCAATGAGCAGTTCTTC
>TRBJ1-1|13|TRBD1|TRBV18|-
CASSGQGATEAFF
TGTGCCAGCTCAGGACAGGGGGCCACTGAAGCTTTCTTT
>TRBJ1-5|14|TRBD1|TRBV6-5|-
CASRGQGPNQPQHF
TGTGCCAGCAGAGGACAGGGCCCCAATCAGCCCCAGCATTTT
>TRBJ2-1|15|TRBD2|TRBV2|-
CASSELASGGGEQFF
TGTGCCAGCAGTGAGTTGGCTAGCGGGGGCGGGGAGCAGTTCTTC
>TRBJ2-2|14|-|TRBV2|-
CASSADRNTGELFF
TGTGCCAGCAGTGCGGACAGGAACACCGGGGAGCTGTTTTTT
>TRBJ2-1|11|-|TRBV2|-
CASSSYSEQFF
TGTGCCAGCAGCTCATACAGTGAGCAGTTCTTC
>TRBJ1-3|15|TRBD1|TRBV7-6|-
CASSLRAGGQNTIYF
TGTGCCAGCAGCTTACGGGCAGGGGGCCAAAACACCATATATTTT
>TRBJ2-1|16|TRBD2|TRBV5-1|-
CASSIGTSGRVNEQFF
TGCGCCAGCAGCATCGGGACTAGCGGGAGGGTTAATGAGCAGTTCTTC
>TRBJ1-2|15|TRBD1|TRBV28|-
CASSSGQGDNYGYTF
TGTGCCAGCAGTTCCGGACAGGGCGACAACTATGGCTACACCTTC
>TRBJ2-7|15|-|TRBV5-1|-
CASSYRTASSYEQYF
TGCGCCAGCAGCTACAGGACAGCCAGCTCCTACGAGCAGTACTTC
>TRBJ1-1|17|TRBD1|TRBV11-2|-
CASSPRQGAKVGTEAFF
TGTGCCAGCAGTCCTAGACAGGGGGCTAAGGTTGGGACTGAAGCTTTCTTT
>TRBJ2-7|13|-|TRBV9|-
CASSVVWGDEQYF
TGTGCCAGCAGCGTAGTTTGGGGCGACGAGCAGTACTTC
>TRBJ1-1|15|-|TRBV28|-
CASSLTRDWNTEAFF
TGTGCCAGCAGTTTAACGCGGGATTGGAACACTGAAGCTTTCTTT
>TRBJ1-5|13|-|TRBV19|-
CASSIGINQPQHF
TGTGCCAGTAGTATAGGTATCAATCAGCCCCAGCATTTT
>TRBJ2-5|16|TRBD1|TRBV11-2|-
CASSLGGTGVGETQYF
TGTGCCAGCAGCTTAGGGGGGACAGGGGTCGGGGAGACCCAGTACTTC
>TRBJ2-7|15|-|TRBV10-3|-
CAISKDSSSTYEQYF
TGTGCCATCAGTAAGGACAGCAGTTCTACCTACGAGCAGTACTTC
>TRBJ2-5|15|-|TRBV5-1|-
CASSAHGQGQETQYF
TGCGCCAGCAGCGCTCATGGGCAGGGCCAAGAGACCCAGTACTTC
>TRBJ2-1|15|TRBD1|TRBV9|-
CASSPAGGSYNEQFF
TGTGCCAGCAGCCCGGCAGGGGGCTCCTACAATGAGCAGTTCTTC
>TRBJ2-1|15|-|TRBV6-4|few
CASRGQRSLSDEQFF
TGTGCCAGCAGGGGCCAGCGGAGCCTCTCGGATGAGCAGTTCTTC
>TRBJ2-7|12|TRBD1|TRBV4-1|-
CASSPGQGEQYF
TGCGCCAGCAGCCCGGGACAGGGCGAGCAGTACTTC
>TRBJ2-3|14|-|TRBV9|-
CASSANYGEGTQYF
TGTGCCAGCAGCGCGAACTATGGCGAGGGTACGCAGTATTTT
>TRBJ2-5|17|TRBD2|TRBV5-1|once
CASSHGTSGLYQETQYF
TGCGCCAGCAGCCACGGGACTAGCGGCTTGTACCAAGAGACCCAGTACTTC
>TRBJ2-1|14|TRBD2|TRBV5-1|-
CASSLTSSGNEQFF
TGCGCCAGCAGCCTGACTAGCTCGGGCAATGAGCAGTTCTTC
>TRBJ2-1|15|TRBD1|TRBV19|-
CASRIGTGSYNEQFF
TGTGCCAGTAGGATCGGGACAGGATCCTACAATGAGCAGTTCTTC
>TRBJ2-7|12|-|TRBV5-1|-
CASSSETYEQYF
TGCGCCAGCAGCTCGGAGACCTACGAGCAGTACTTC
>TRBJ2-7|14|TRBD2|TRBV7-9|-
CASSLESSGYEQYF
TGTGCCAGCAGCTTAGAGTCTAGCGGCTACGAGCAGTACTTC
>TRBJ1-5|16|-|TRBV27|-
CASRLTGILSNQPQHF
TGTGCCAGCAGACTTACAGGGATTTTGAGCAATCAGCCCCAGCATTTT
>TRBJ2-7|12|-|TRBV2|few
CASNRRVYEQYF
TGTGCCAGCAATCGTCGAGTCTACGAGCAGTACTTC
>TRBJ2-1|14|-|TRBV5-5|-
CASSGGAGYNEQFF
TGTGCCAGCAGCGGGGGAGCGGGTTACAATGAGCAGTTCTTC
>TRBJ1-2|16|TRBD1|TRBV5-1|-
CASSAGTGNNFYGYTF
TGCGCCAGCAGCGCCGGGACAGGGAACAATTTCTATGGCTACACCTTC
>TRBJ2-3|11|-|TRBV29-1|many
CSVDFTDTQYF
TGCAGCGTGGACTTCACAGATACGCAGTATTTT
>TRBJ1-4|14|-|TRBV5-1|once
CASSLDRTNEKLFF
TGCGCCAGCAGCTTGGACAGGACTAATGAAAAACTGTTTTTT
>TRBJ2-1|15|TRBD1|TRBV10-3|-
CAIRRTGDSYNEQFF
TGTGCCATCAGAAGGACAGGGGACTCCTACAATGAGCAGTTCTTC
>TRBJ2-3|14|-|TRBV7-3|few
CASSLSGSTDTQYF
TGTGCCAGCAGCTTAAGCGGGAGCACAGATACGCAGTATTTT
>TRBJ2-7|13|TRBD2|TRBV10-1|-
CASSGTSLYEQYF
TGCGCCAGCAGCGGGACTAGTCTTTACGAGCAGTACTTC
>TRBJ1-4|16|TRBD1|TRBV7-6|-
CASSLGGGRGNEKLFF
TGTGCCAGCAGCTTAGGAGGTGGCAGGGGGAACGAAAAACTGTTTTTT
>TRBJ1-5|16|TRBD1|TRBV19|-
CASSIVLTGGRQPQHF
TGTGCCAGTAGTATAGTCCTGACAGGGGGACGACAGCCCCAGCATTTT
>TRBJ1-2|15|TRBD1|TRBV6-4|-
CASSESGTGAGGYTF
TGTGCCAGCAGTGAATCCGGGACAGGGGCCGGTGGCTACACCTTC
>TRBJ1-1|14|-|TRBV2|few
CASRVGQMNTEAFF
TGTGCCAGCAGGGTAGGACAGATGAACACTGAAGCTTTCTTT
>TRBJ1-2|13|-|TRBV6-4|-
CASSEGGAVGYTF
TGTGCCAGCAGTGAGGGGGGGGCGGTTGGCTACACCTTC
>TRBJ2-3|15|-|TRBV5-4|-
CASSGGTASTDTQYF
TGTGCCAGCAGCGGAGGGACCGCTAGCACAGATACGCAGTATTTT
>TRBJ2-7|21|TRBD2|TRBV7-2|-
CASSLATREVAGGRSSYEQYF
TGTGCCAGCAGCTTAGCGACCCGGGAGGTAGCGGGAGGCCGTAGCTCCTACGAGCAGTACTTC
>TRBJ1-3|15|TRBD1|TRBV30|-
CAWSMGQGSGNTIYF
TGTGCCTGGAGTATGGGACAGGGCTCTGGAAACACCATATATTTT
>TRBJ2-2|14|-|TRBV10-3|-
CAISGGSETGELFF
TGTGCCATCAGTGGAGGGTCTGAAACCGGGGAGCTGTTTTTT
>TRBJ2-2|14|-|TRBV6-5|-
CASIRSPNTGELFF
TGTGCCAGCATCCGGTCTCCAAACACCGGGGAGCTGTTTTTT
>TRBJ2-7|15|-|TRBV7-9|few
CASSSSRDWVYEQYF
TGTGCCAGCAGCTCGTCCCGGGACTGGGTCTACGAGCAGTACTTC
>TRBJ2-7|15|TRBD2|TRBV29-1|-
CSVEGSGKSSYEQYF
TGCAGCGTTGAAGGTAGCGGGAAGAGCTCCTACGAGCAGTACTTC
>TRBJ2-1|18|TRBD2|TRBV4-1|-
CASSRGLAGRLPMDEQFF
TGCGCCAGCAGCCGAGGACTAGCGGGAAGGCTCCCAATGGATGAGCAGTTCTTC
>TRBJ2-3|11|TRBD2|TRBV20-1|-
CWAGVTDTQYF
TGTTGGGCGGGAGTGACAGATACGCAGTATTTT
>TRBJ1-1|15|-|TRBV9|few
CASSVGGREGTEAFF
TGTGCCAGCAGCGTAGGGGGCAGGGAGGGTACTGAAGCTTTCTTT
>TRBJ1-1|15|-|TRBV5-5|-
CASSLGGVGNTEAFF
TGTGCCAGCAGCTTGGGGGGGGTGGGGAACACTGAAGCTTTCTTT
>TRBJ2-5|17|-|TRBV9|-
CASSPLRGGASRETQYF
TGTGCCAGCAGCCCCCTCCGTGGGGGGGCCTCCAGGGAGACCCAGTACTTC
>TRBJ1-1|13|-|TRBV5-6|-
CASSLGPGTEAFF
TGTGCCAGCAGCTTAGGTCCAGGGACTGAAGCTTTCTTT
>TRBJ2-7|12|-|TRBV5-4|-
CASSSQGLRQYF
TGTGCCAGCAGCTCTCAGGGTTTACGGCAGTACTTC